This entry describes one T cell receptor beta chain. This CDR3 is 13 amino acids long. Trimming took 10 bases from V and 4 from J, leaving 16 bases between them. Germline loops: CDR1 ENHRY, CDR2 SYGVKD. The data were obtained in a study of T-cell memory formation after mild COVID-19. TCRdb fed the 5' RACE reads into MiXCR, producing one record per CDR3 protein. The data contain 550,000 to 700,000 distinct CDR3 sequences, around 15% of them singletons. The receptor comes from an adult woman who had mild COVID-19 (a few samples of this study predate the infection). Cell type and time point are not known. The chain recombines TRBV10-3 with TRBJ1-2, with D possibly being TRBD1 (6 bases). Sequencing was carried out using PBMCs or a T cell subset sorted from them (not recorded which). CDR3 protein: CATMSTGVYGYTF. In DNA form, the CDR3 reads TGTGCCACCATGTCGACAGGCGTCTATGGCTACACCTTC.